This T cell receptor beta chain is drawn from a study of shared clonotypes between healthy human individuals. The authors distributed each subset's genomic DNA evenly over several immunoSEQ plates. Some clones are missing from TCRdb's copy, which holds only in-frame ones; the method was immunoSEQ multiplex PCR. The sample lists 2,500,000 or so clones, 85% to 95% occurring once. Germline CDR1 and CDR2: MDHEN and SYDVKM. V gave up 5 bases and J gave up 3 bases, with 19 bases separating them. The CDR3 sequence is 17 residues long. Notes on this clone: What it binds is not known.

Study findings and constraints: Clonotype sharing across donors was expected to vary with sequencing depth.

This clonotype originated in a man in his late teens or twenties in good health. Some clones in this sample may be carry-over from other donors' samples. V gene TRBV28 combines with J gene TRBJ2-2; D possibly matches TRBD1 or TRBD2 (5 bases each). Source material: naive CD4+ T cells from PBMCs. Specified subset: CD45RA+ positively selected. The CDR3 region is CASSRTPGAKYTGELFF. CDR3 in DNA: TGTGCCAGCAGTCGAACCCCCGGGGCCAAGTACACCGGGGAGCTGTTTTTT.